This TCR beta chain comes out of a study of response to subunit inactivated influenza vaccine. The CDR3 covers 15 residues. The V gene's germline CDR1 is MDHEN and CDR2 SYDVKM. V was shortened by 6 bases and J by 3 bases, with 18 bases between the two germline ends. General observations from the study: Authors proposed each seasonal influenza vaccination draws in few new T cells.

One entry per CDR3 protein results from TCRdb running MiXCR on the RT-PCR reads. The sample carries 530,000 or so distinct CDR3 sequences, approximately 12% recorded once. Concerning this clonotype itself: Its antigen remains unidentified.

This receptor was obtained from a man over 45 who received an inactivated influenza vaccine. The J gene is TRBJ2-7, the V gene TRBV28; D perhaps matches TRBD2 (5 bases). The material was PBMCs from blood, obtained on the day of vaccination. CDR3 DNA: TGTGCCAGCAGCCCCCTTCGAGGGTACGGCTACGAGCAGTACTTC. Amino acid sequence: CASSPLRGYGYEQYF.